This TCR beta chain emerged from a study of glioma-infiltrating T cells after dendritic cell vaccination. The V and J ends lost 3 bases and 6 bases respectively, with 9 bases between them. This CDR3 comprises 13 residues. Germline assignment: CDR1 ENHRY and CDR2 SYGVKD. Produced via immunoSEQ multiplex PCR; TCRdb's table is partial and in-frame only. The sample contains 72,000 or so clones, roughly 91% of which appear only once. Time point indicated: after dendritic cell vaccination, including at tumor progression/relapse. The source material was blood, sampled after dendritic cell vaccination. This TCR derives from a human donor with glioblastoma. The V call is TRBV10-3, the J call TRBJ2-1; D perhaps matches TRBD2 (5 bases). CDR3 sequence reads: CAISDGGSNEQFF. DNA for the CDR3: TGTGCCATCAGTGACGGCGGGTCCAATGAGCAGTTCTTC.